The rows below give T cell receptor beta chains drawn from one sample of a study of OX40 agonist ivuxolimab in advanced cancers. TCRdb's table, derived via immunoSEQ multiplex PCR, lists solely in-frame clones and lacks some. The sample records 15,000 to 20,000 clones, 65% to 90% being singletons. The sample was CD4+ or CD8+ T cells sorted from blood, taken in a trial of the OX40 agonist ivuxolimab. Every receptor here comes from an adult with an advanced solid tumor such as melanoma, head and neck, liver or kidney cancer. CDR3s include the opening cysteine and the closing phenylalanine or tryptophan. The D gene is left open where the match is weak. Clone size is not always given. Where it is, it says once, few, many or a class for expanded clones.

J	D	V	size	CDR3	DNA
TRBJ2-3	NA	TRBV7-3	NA	CASSLIASTDTQYF	TGTGCCAGCAGCTTAATCGCCAGCACAGATACGCAGTATTTT
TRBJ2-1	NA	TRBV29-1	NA	CSGGPGDNNEQFF	TGCAGCGGTGGCCCGGGAGACAACAATGAGCAGTTCTTC
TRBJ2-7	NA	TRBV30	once	CAWRLGLFGEQYF	TGTGCCTGGAGACTAGGGCTCTTCGGCGAGCAGTACTTC
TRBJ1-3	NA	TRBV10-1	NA	CASSESGRGRGNTIYF	TGCGCCAGCAGTGAGTCGGGTCGGGGACGTGGAAACACCATATATTTT
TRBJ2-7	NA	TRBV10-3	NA	CAISVQGYEQYF	TGTGCCATCAGTGTACAGGGATACGAGCAGTACTTC
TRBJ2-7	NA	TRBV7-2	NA	CASSFDTPPYEQYF	TGTGCCAGCAGCTTCGACACCCCACCCTACGAGCAGTACTTC
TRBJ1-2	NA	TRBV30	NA	CASLVQSYGYTF	TGTGCCTCATTAGTCCAGTCTTATGGCTACACCTTC
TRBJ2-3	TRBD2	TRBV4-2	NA	CASSLDAGDPTDTQYF	TGTGCCAGCAGCCTAGATGCGGGGGACCCCACAGATACGCAGTATTTT
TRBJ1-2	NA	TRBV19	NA	CASSKASFYGYTF	TGTGCCAGTAGTAAGGCGAGTTTCTATGGCTACACCTTC
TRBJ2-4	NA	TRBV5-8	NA	CASSPVSGLRGDKNIQYF	TGTGCCAGCAGCCCGGTATCGGGACTCCGTGGGGACAAAAACATTCAGTACTTC
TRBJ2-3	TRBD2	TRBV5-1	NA	CASSLGTSGRAGADTQYF	TGCGCCAGCAGCTTGGGGACTAGCGGGAGGGCCGGGGCAGATACGCAGTATTTT
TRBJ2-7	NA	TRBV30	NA	CAWSVGGVSYEQYF	TGTGCCTGGAGTGTAGGAGGGGTATCCTACGAGCAGTACTTC
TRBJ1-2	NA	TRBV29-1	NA	CSVDRYAYYGYTF	TGCAGCGTCGACAGGTACGCGTACTATGGCTACACCTTC
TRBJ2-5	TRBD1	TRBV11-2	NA	CASSIRGDRIQETQYF	TGTGCCAGCAGCATTAGGGGGGACAGGATTCAAGAGACCCAGTACTTC
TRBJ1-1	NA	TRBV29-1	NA	CSVIRDINTEAFF	TGCAGCGTTATCAGGGACATTAACACTGAAGCTTTCTTT
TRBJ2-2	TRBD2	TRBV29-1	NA	CSVAAGDIGELFF	TGCAGCGTGGCAGCGGGAGACATCGGGGAGCTGTTTTTT
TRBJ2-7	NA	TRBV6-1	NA	CASSEAGYEQYF	TGTGCCAGCAGTGAAGCGGGCTACGAGCAGTACTTC
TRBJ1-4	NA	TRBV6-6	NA	CASRSGPATNEKLFF	TGTGCCAGCAGATCCGGGCCTGCAACTAATGAAAAACTGTTTTTT
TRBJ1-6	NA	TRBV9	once	CASSGGDTYNSPLHF	TGTGCCAGCAGCGGGGGCGATACCTATAATTCACCCCTCCACTTT
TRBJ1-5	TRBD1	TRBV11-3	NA	CASSLEQGLNQPQHF	TGTGCCAGCAGCTTAGAACAGGGGTTAAATCAGCCCCAGCATTTT
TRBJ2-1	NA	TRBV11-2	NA	CASSLAGGPPAHNEQFF	TGTGCCAGCAGCTTAGCGGGCGGCCCACCGGCACACAATGAGCAGTTCTTC
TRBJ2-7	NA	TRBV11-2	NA	CASSFSAGSSYEQYF	TGTGCCAGCAGCTTTTCGGCAGGAAGCTCCTACGAGCAGTACTTC
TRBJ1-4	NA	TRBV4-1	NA	CASSRRWGTNEKLFF	TGCGCCAGCAGCCGGAGGTGGGGGACTAATGAAAAACTGTTTTTT
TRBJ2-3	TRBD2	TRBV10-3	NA	CAISDPSGTSTDTQYF	TGTGCCATCAGTGACCCTAGCGGTACTAGCACAGATACGCAGTATTTT
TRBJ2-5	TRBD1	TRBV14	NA	CASSQDGGTGRTQYF	TGTGCCAGCAGCCAAGATGGGGGGACAGGGAGGACCCAGTACTTC
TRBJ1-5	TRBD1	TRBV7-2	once	CASSQGGARKNQPQHF	TGTGCCAGCAGCCAGGGGGGGGCGAGGAAAAATCAGCCCCAGCATTTT
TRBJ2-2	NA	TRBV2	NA	CASDGERAGELFF	TGTGCCAGCGATGGCGAAAGGGCCGGGGAGCTGTTTTTT
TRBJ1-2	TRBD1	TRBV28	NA	CASSSPTGGYRGYTF	TGTGCCAGCAGTTCCCCGACAGGGGGCTATAGGGGCTACACCTTC
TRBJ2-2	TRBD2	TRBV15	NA	CATTGGEGGELFF	TGTGCCACCACCGGCGGGGAGGGCGGGGAGCTGTTTTTT
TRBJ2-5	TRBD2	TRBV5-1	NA	CASSLGRGGLETQYF	TGCGCCAGCAGCTTGGGGCGGGGGGGCCTGGAGACCCAGTACTTC
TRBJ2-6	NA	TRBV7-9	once	CASSFRGSGSGANVLTF	TGTGCCAGCAGCTTCCGGGGGTCGGGCTCTGGGGCCAACGTCCTGACTTTC
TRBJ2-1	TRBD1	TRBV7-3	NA	CASSLETGTGGSSYNEQFF	TGTGCCAGCAGCTTAGAGACCGGGACAGGGGGTAGCTCCTACAATGAGCAGTTCTTC
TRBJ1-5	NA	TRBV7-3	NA	CASSHDRYQPQHF	TGTGCCAGCAGCCACGACAGGTATCAGCCCCAGCATTTT
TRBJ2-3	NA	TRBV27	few	CASSYRPGRSGTDTQYF	TGTGCCAGCAGCTATAGACCGGGACGGAGTGGGACAGATACGCAGTATTTT
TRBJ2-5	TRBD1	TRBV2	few	CASKATGGRGETQYF	TGTGCCAGCAAGGCGACAGGGGGGAGGGGAGAGACCCAGTACTTC
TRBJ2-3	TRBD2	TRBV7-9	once	CASSLWRERTDTQYF	TGTGCCAGCAGCTTGTGGCGGGAGCGCACAGATACGCAGTATTTT
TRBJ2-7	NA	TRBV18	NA	CASSPRQADEQYF	TGTGCCAGCTCACCAAGACAGGCGGACGAGCAGTACTTC
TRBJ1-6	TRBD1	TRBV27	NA	CASRSDRVFSPLHF	TGTGCCAGCAGAAGCGACAGGGTATTTTCACCCCTCCACTTT
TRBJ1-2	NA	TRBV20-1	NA	CSASAQGGYTF	TGCAGTGCTAGCGCCCAGGGAGGCTACACCTTC
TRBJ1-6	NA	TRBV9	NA	CASSATGNSPLHF	TGTGCCAGCAGCGCCACAGGGAATTCACCCCTCCACTTT
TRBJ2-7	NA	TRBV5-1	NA	CASSVGDEQYF	TGCGCCAGCAGTGTTGGGGACGAGCAGTACTTC
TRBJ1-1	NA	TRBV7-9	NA	CASSPGSRNTEAFF	TGTGCCAGCAGCCCGGGTAGCCGGAACACTGAAGCTTTCTTT
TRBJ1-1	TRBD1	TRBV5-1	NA	CASSPDRVVTEAFF	TGCGCCAGCAGCCCTGACAGGGTGGTGACTGAAGCTTTCTTT
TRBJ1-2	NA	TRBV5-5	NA	CASSSLVLENVYSYTF	TGTGCCAGCAGCTCCCTAGTACTGGAAAATGTTTACAGCTACACCTTC
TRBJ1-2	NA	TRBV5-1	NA	CASSLSLGRARGYTF	TGCGCCAGCAGCTTGAGTCTTGGCAGGGCGAGAGGCTACACCTTC
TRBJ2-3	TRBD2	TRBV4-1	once	CASSKRGAGSTDTQYF	TGCGCCAGCAGCAAGCGCGGAGCGGGGAGCACAGATACGCAGTATTTT
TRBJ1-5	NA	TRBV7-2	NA	CASSFLGGNQPQHF	TGTGCCAGCAGCTTCTTGGGGGGTAATCAGCCCCAGCATTTT
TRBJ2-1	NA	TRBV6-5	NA	CASSYMQGREQFF	TGTGCCAGCAGTTACATGCAGGGGAGGGAGCAGTTCTTC
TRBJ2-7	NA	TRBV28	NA	CASSLSDGDYEQYF	TGTGCCAGCAGTTTATCGGACGGCGACTACGAGCAGTACTTC